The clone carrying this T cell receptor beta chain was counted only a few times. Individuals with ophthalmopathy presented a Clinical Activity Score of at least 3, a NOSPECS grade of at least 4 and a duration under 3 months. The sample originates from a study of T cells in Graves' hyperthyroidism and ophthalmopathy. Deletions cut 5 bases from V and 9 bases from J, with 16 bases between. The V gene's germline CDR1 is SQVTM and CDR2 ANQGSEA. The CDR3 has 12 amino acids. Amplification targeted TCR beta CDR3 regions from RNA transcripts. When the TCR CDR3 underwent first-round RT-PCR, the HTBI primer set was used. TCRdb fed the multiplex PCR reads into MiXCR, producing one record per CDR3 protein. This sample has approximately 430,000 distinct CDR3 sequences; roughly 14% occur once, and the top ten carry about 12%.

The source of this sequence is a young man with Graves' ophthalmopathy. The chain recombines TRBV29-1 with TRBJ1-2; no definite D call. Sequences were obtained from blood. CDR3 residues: CSVLQMEVSYTF. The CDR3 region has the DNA TGCAGCGTTTTACAAATGGAAGTTAGCTACACCTTC. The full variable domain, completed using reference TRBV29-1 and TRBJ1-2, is SAVISQKPSRDICQRGTSLTIQCQVDSQVTMMFWYRQQPGQSLTLIATANQGSEATYESGFVIDKFPISRPNLTFSTLTVSNMSPEDSSIYLCSVLQMEVSYTFGSGTRLTVV.